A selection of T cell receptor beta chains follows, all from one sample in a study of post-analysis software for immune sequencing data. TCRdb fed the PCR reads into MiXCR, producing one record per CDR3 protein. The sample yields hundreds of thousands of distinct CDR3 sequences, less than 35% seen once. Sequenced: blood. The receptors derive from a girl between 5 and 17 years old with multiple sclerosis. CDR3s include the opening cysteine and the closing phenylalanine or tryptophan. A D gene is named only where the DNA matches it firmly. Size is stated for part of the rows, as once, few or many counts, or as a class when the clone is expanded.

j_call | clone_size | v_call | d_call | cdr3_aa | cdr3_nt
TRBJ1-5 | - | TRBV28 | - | CATRRGGGNNQPQHF | TGTGCCACCCGTCGGGGTGGAGGCAACAATCAGCCCCAGCATTTT
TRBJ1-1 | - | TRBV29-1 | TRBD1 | CSVAGQGLNTEAFF | TGCAGCGTTGCGGGACAGGGGTTGAACACTGAAGCTTTCTTT
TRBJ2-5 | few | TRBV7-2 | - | CASSLVPTASRYF | TGTGCCAGCAGCTTAGTACCCACGGCGAGTCGGTACTTC
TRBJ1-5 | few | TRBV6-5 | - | CASSYTRPTINQPQHF | TGTGCCAGCAGTTACACCAGGCCCACGATCAATCAGCCCCAGCATTTT
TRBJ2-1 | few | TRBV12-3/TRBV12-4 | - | CASSLMTINEQFF | TGTGCCAGCAGTTTGATGACCATCAATGAGCAGTTCTTC
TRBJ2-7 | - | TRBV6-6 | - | CATRQGIPYEQYF | TGTGCCACTCGTCAGGGGATCCCCTACGAGCAGTACTTC
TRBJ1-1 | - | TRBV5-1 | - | CASSWGPSGAEAFF | TGCGCCAGCAGCTGGGGGCCTTCGGGCGCTGAAGCTTTCTTT
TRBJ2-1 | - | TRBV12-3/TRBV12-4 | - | CASSLGTPHEQFF | TGTGCCAGCAGTTTAGGGACACCGCATGAGCAGTTCTTC
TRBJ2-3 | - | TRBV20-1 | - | CSATRLVGFADTQYF | TGCAGTGCCACCCGACTAGTGGGTTTCGCAGATACGCAGTATTTT
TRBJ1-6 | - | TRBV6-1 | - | CASRDPGLKEGSPLHF | TGTGCCAGCAGAGACCCGGGACTCAAAGAGGGGTCACCCCTCCACTTT
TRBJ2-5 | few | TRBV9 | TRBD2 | CASSAGGLAGQETQYF | TGTGCCAGCAGCGCTGGGGGGCTAGCGGGGCAAGAGACCCAGTACTTC
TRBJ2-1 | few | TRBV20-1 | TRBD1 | CSARETGMLRNEQFF | TGCAGTGCTAGAGAGACAGGGATGCTTAGGAATGAGCAGTTCTTC
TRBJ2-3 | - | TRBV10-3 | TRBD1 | CAISGDRGVVDTQYF | TGTGCCATCAGTGGGGACAGGGGTGTTGTCGATACGCAGTATTTT
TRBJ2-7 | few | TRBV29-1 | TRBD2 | CSVALLAGAHEQYF | TGCAGCGTTGCCCTACTAGCGGGAGCCCACGAGCAGTACTTC
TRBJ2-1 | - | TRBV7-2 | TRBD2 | CASSLGGSGGVREQFF | TGTGCCAGCAGCTTAGGGGGTAGCGGGGGGGTCAGGGAGCAGTTCTTC
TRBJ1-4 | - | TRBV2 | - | CASSAGGEEKLFF | TGTGCCAGCAGCGCCGGTGGGGAGGAAAAACTGTTTTTT
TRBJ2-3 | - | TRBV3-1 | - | CASSGQFDTDTQYF | TGTGCCAGCAGTGGACAGTTTGACACAGATACGCAGTATTTT
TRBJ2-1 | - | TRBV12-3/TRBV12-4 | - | CASSPGRRSTYNEQFF | TGTGCCAGCAGCCCAGGACGGAGGAGCACCTACAATGAGCAGTTCTTC
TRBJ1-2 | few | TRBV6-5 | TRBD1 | CASSRQGVVGGYTF | TGTGCCAGCAGTCGACAGGGGGTGGTCGGAGGCTACACCTTC
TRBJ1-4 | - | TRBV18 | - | CASSPSGGRTEKLFF | TGTGCCAGCTCACCGTCGGGGGGGCGGACTGAAAAACTGTTTTTT
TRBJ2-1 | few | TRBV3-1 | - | CASSQVVEGYNEQFF | TGTGCCAGCAGCCAAGTGGTAGAAGGATACAATGAGCAGTTCTTC
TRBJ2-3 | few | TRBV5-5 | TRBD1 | CASRPGTGVYTQYF | TGTGCCAGCAGGCCCGGGACAGGGGTTTATACGCAGTATTTT
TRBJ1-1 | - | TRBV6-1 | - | CASGAPRTEAFF | TGTGCCAGCGGTGCCCCCCGCACTGAAGCTTTCTTT
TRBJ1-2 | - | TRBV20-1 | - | CSARDAGLGYGHTF | TGCAGTGCTAGAGATGCGGGGCTGGGCTATGGCCACACCTTC
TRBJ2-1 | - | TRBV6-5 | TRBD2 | CASSSRGLAVDNEQFF | TGTGCCAGCAGTTCAAGAGGACTAGCGGTAGACAATGAGCAGTTCTTC
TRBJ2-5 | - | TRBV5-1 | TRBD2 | CASSPGLAGGQQETQYF | TGCGCCAGCAGCCCCGGACTAGCGGGGGGACAACAAGAGACCCAGTACTTC
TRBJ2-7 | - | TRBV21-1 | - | CASSNFRVYPSYWAHEQYF | TGTGCCAGCAGCAATTTCCGAGTTTACCCCTCATACTGGGCTCACGAGCAGTACTTC
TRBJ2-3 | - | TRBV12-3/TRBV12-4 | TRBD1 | CANRDSHTNTQYF | TGTGCCAACCGGGACAGTCACACGAATACGCAGTATTTT
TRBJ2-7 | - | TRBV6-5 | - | CASGESSYEQYF | TGTGCCAGCGGGGAAAGCTCCTACGAGCAGTACTTC
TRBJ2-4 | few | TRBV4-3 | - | CASSLNLAKNIQYF | TGCGCCAGCAGCCTCAATCTAGCCAAAAACATTCAGTACTTC
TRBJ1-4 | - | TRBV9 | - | CASSGTIGEKLFF | TGTGCCAGCAGCGGGACGATAGGTGAAAAACTGTTTTTT
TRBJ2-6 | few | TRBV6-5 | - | CASSYRREIESGANVLTF | TGTGCCAGCAGTTATCGCAGGGAAATTGAGTCTGGGGCCAACGTCCTGACTTTC
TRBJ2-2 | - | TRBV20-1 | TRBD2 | CSATGLAPYTGERFF | TGCAGTGCTACCGGACTAGCACCTTACACCGGGGAGCGGTTTTTT
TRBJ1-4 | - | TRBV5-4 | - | CASSSDGRTNEKLFF | TGTGCCAGCAGCTCGGACGGACGAACGAATGAAAAACTGTTTTTT
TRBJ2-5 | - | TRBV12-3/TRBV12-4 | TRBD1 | CASSPSGQAGETQYF | TGTGCCAGCAGCCCCTCGGGACAGGCGGGAGAGACCCAGTACTTC
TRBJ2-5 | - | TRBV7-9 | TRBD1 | CASSLTTGGRETQYF | TGTGCCAGCAGCCTAACGACAGGGGGTCGGGAGACCCAGTACTTC
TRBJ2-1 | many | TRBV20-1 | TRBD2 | CSARGLAGEGEQFF | TGCAGTGCTAGAGGACTAGCGGGGGAAGGAGAGCAGTTCTTC
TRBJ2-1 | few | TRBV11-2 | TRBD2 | CASSLGTSGVSSYNEQFF | TGTGCCAGCAGCTTAGGGACTAGCGGGGTCAGCTCCTACAATGAGCAGTTCTTC